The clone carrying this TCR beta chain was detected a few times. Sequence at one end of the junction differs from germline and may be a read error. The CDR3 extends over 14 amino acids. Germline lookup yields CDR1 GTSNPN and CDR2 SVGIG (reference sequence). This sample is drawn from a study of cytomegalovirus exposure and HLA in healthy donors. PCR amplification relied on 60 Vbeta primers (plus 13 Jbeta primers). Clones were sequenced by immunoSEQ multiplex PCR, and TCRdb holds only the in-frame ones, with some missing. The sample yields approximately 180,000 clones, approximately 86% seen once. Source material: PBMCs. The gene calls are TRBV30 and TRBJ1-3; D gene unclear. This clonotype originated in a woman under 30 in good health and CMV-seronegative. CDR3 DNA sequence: TGTGCCTGGAGTGTGCAGAGGGCTGGAAACACCATATCTTTT. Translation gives CAWSVQRAGNTISF.